What follows are 18 T cell receptor beta chains derived from one specimen sequenced in a study of blood T cell repertoires in COVID-19. Clones were sequenced by immunoSEQ multiplex PCR, and TCRdb holds only the in-frame ones, with some missing. Of 70,000 or so clones listed, 79% are singletons. The sequenced sample consisted of peripheral blood. All receptors come from a man in his 60s with acute or convalescent COVID-19.

This chain connects TRBV7-2 to TRBJ1-1; a weak D match, TRBD1 (6 bases). V was shortened by 5 bases and J by 10 bases, with 14 bases between the two germline ends. CDR1 is SGHTA and CDR2 is FQGNSA in the germline V gene. CDR3 length: 12 amino acids. DNA for the CDR3: TGTGCCAGCAGCGCCCGGGACACCGTAGCTTTCTTT. Protein product: CASSARDTVAFF.

This clone was seen just once. The V call is TRBV7-6, the J call TRBJ2-7; 10 nucleotides align to TRBD1. The CDR3 contains 15 residues. The V gene end was trimmed by 5 bases and the J gene end by 0 bases; junction bases not matched to a gene: 4. Germline V gives CDR1 SGHVS, CDR2 FNYEAQ. CDR3 nucleotide sequence: TGTGCCAGCAGCACCAGGACAGGGGGCTCCTACGAGCAGTACTTC. This codes for CASSTRTGGSYEQYF. Full variable domain (remainder filled in from reference TRBV7-6 and TRBJ2-7): GAGVSQSPRYKVTKRGQDVALRCDPISGHVSLYWYRQALGQGPEFLTYFNYEAQQDKSGLPNDRFSAERPEGSISTLTIQRTEQRDSAMYRCASSTRTGGSYEQYFGPGTRLTVT.

The rearrangement uses TRBV5-1 and TRBJ1-1; D may be TRBD1 (6 bases). The V end lost 5 bases, the J end lost 4 bases, and 15 bases lay between the germline ends. This CDR3 has 14 amino acids. Per the germline V gene, CDR1 is SGHRS and CDR2 is YFSETQ. The CDR3 nucleotides read TGCGCCAGCAGATTGAGCCTCAGGGGCACTGAAGCTTTCTTT. This gives the protein CASRLSLRGTEAFF.

Only one count was recorded for this clone. The chain links TRBV30 to TRBJ2-3; 9 nucleotides align to TRBD2. The germline V gene encodes CDR1 GTSNPN and CDR2 SVGIG (reference sequence). The trim removed 1 base at V and 5 bases at J, leaving 4 bases unmatched. The CDR3 is 14 amino acids. In DNA, the CDR3 is TGTGCCTGGAGTGACGGGACTAGCCGAGATACGCAGTATTTT. Encoded protein: CAWSDGTSRDTQYF. Complete variable domain (other parts from reference TRBV30 and TRBJ2-3): SQTIHQWPATLVQPVGSPLSLECTVEGTSNPNLYWYRQAAGRGLQLLFYSVGIGQISSEVPQNLSASRPQDRQFILSSKKLLLSDSGFYLCAWSDGTSRDTQYFGPGTRLTVL.

V gene TRBV12-3 or TRBV12-4 combines with J gene TRBJ2-7; D is uncertain. The CDR3 is made up of 13 amino acids. Trimming removed 2 bases at V and 7 bases at J, with 12 bases between. As DNA, the CDR3 is TGTGCCAGCAGTTTAAGTCGGTACGGGGAGCAGTACTTC. The encoded protein is CASSLSRYGEQYF.

The V call is TRBV5-6, the J call TRBJ2-7; TRBD1 matches at 10 bases. Germline values: CDR1 SGHDT, CDR2 YYEEEE. The CDR3 is 15 residues long. The V segment lost 3 bases and the J segment 3 bases; nucleotides outside the gene matches: 6. The CDR3 is CASSSYGTGVYEQYF. The CDR3 coding sequence is TGTGCCAGCAGCTCTTACGGGACAGGGGTCTACGAGCAGTACTTC. The variable domain in full, with the rest retrieved from reference TRBV5-6 and TRBJ2-7, is DAGVTQSPTHLIKTRGQQVTLRCSPKSGHDTVSWYQQALGQGPQFIFQYYEEEERQRGNFPDRFSGHQFPNYSSELNVNALLLGDSALYLCASSSYGTGVYEQYFGPGTRLTVT.

This rearrangement joins TRBV5-6 to TRBJ2-7, with no clear D. Trimming took 2 bases from V and 1 from J, leaving 4 bases between them. The germline V gene encodes CDR1 SGHDT and CDR2 YYEEEE. The CDR3 is 12 amino acids. As DNA, the CDR3 is TGTGCCAGCAGCTTCGTATCCTACGAGCAGTACTTC. Translating gives CASSFVSYEQYF.

This chain joins TRBV4-1 and TRBJ2-3, with D tentatively TRBD1 (5 bases). CDR3 length equals 16 residues. The germline V and J ends were trimmed by 3 bases and 3 bases, with 16 bases remaining between them. Germline assignment: CDR1 MGHRA and CDR2 YSYEKL. The CDR3 loop is CASSHQGGLRTDTQYF. In DNA, the CDR3 is TGCGCCAGCAGCCACCAGGGTGGGTTAAGGACAGATACGCAGTATTTT.

This clone was recorded a few times. This chain uses TRBV6-2 or TRBV6-3 with TRBJ2-7; 8 bases are a match to TRBD2. This CDR3 region has 14 residues. Germline CDR1 MNHEY, CDR2 SVGEGT. J was trimmed by 2 bases and V by 5 bases; bases with no gene match: 5. CDR3 bases: TGTGCCAGCAGTCTGAGGCGGGGGGCCTACGAGCAGTACTTC. Translation gives CASSLRRGAYEQYF.

This chain's CDR3 is CASSLRRDSQAPYEQYF. DNA for the CDR3: TGCGCCAGCAGCTTGCGTCGGGACTCACAAGCCCCCTACGAGCAGTACTTC. V gene TRBV5-1 combines with J gene TRBJ2-7, with D maybe TRBD2 (6 bases). Germline lookup yields CDR1 SGHRS and CDR2 YFSETQ. V gave up 1 base and J gave up 2 bases, with 19 bases separating them. The CDR3 is made up of 17 amino acids.

CDR3 loop: CASSSPGTVSTDTQYF. CDR3 nucleotide sequence: TGTGCCAGCTCTTCACCAGGAACAGTTAGCACAGATACGCAGTATTTT. The rearrangement joins TRBV18 to TRBJ2-3, with no clear D. The CDR3 totals 16 residues. The germline V and J ends were trimmed by 6 bases and 0 bases, with 16 bases remaining between them. Germline CDR1 reads KGHSH; CDR2 reads LQKENI.

CDR3 nucleotide sequence: TGTGCCAGCAGCCTACGTCCAGGGGGGGAAGCTTTCTTT. Translated, it gives CASSLRPGGEAFF. J is TRBJ1-1 and V is TRBV11-3; 7 nucleotides agree with TRBD1. This CDR3 is 13 amino acids long. Germline V gene data show CDR1 as SGHNT and CDR2 as YENEEA. The V segment lost 5 bases and the J segment 8 bases; nucleotides outside the gene matches: 8. The entire variable domain, with the rest obtained from reference TRBV11-3 and TRBJ1-1, is as follows: EAGVVQSPRYKIIEKKQPVAFWCNPISGHNTLYWYLQNLGQGPELLIRYENEEAVDDSQLPKDRFSAERLKGVDSTLKIQPAELGDSAVYLCASSLRPGGEAFFGQGTRLTVV.

This clone has just a few counts. The chain uses TRBV10-1 and TRBJ2-2; D gene ambiguous. Germline V gene lookup returns CDR1 WNHNN and CDR2 SYGVQD (reference sequence). The V end lost 3 bases, the J end lost 2 bases, and 7 bases lay between the germline ends. CDR3 length: 14 amino acids. The DNA of the CDR3 is TGCGCCAGCAGTGATTTAGAAAACACCGGGGAGCTGTTTTTT. Its translation is CASSDLENTGELFF.

The chain carries TRBV23-1 and TRBJ2-7; tentatively, D is TRBD1 (5 bases). TRBV23-1 is an open reading frame, and its role is uncertain. V was pared by 3 bases and J by 2 bases, with 17 bases between. The CDR3 contains 16 residues. CDR3 region: CASSHSFSGSAYEQYF. CDR3 coding DNA: TGCGCCAGCAGTCATTCCTTTTCAGGGTCGGCCTACGAGCAGTACTTC.

The chain carries TRBV5-1 and TRBJ1-4, with TRBD1 matching over 7 bases. Trimming at V came to 4 bases and at J to 3 bases, leaving 3 bases not matched to a gene. Germline assignment: CDR1 SGHRS and CDR2 YFSETQ. CDR3 length equals 14 residues. CDR3 sequence reads: CASSEGTANEKLFF. CDR3 DNA: TGCGCCAGCAGCGAGGGGACAGCTAATGAAAAACTGTTTTTT.

The sample holds one count of this clone. The chain uses TRBV6-6 and TRBJ1-1; no reliable D call. V lost 5 bases to trimming and J lost 2 bases, with 6 bases between them. The germline V gene has CDR1 MNHNY and CDR2 SVGAGI (reference sequence). This CDR3 spans 12 amino acids. DNA of the CDR3: TGTGCCAGCAGTCAGCGAAACACTGAAGCTTTCTTT. Its protein is CASSQRNTEAFF.

The chain links TRBV11-2 to TRBJ2-7, with 9 bases matching TRBD1. Trimming took 2 bases from V and 3 from J; bases not matched to a gene: 8. The CDR3 has 16 amino acids. The germline gives CDR1 SGHAT, CDR2 FQNNGV. The CDR3 loop reads CASSLSLGQGYYEQYF. In DNA form, the CDR3 reads TGTGCCAGCAGCTTATCCTTGGGACAGGGATACTACGAGCAGTACTTC.

This clone has only a few counts. This chain links TRBV5-1 with TRBJ2-5, with D possibly matching TRBD1 (5 bases). CDR1 SGHRS and CDR2 YFSETQ come from the germline V gene. The CDR3 length is 14 residues. The germline V and J ends were trimmed by 4 bases and 1 base, with 11 bases remaining between them. CDR3: CASSPGSTQETQYF. The CDR3 bases are TGCGCCAGCAGCCCAGGGTCTACCCAAGAGACCCAGTACTTC.